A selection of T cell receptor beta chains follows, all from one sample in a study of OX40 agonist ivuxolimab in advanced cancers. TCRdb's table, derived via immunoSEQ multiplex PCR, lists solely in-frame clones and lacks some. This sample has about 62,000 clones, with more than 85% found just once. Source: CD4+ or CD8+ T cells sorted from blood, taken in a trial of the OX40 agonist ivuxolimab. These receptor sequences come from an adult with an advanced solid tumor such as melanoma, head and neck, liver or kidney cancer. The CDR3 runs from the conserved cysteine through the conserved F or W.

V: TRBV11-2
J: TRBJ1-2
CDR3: CASSLDNQGLGYTF

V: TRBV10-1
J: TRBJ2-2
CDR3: CASSQGTGHLSGELFF

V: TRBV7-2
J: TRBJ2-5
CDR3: CASSLLTSGLETQYF

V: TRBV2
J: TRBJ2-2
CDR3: CASMTSGRNTGELFF

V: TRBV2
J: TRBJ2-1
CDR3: CASSRTEGNEQFF

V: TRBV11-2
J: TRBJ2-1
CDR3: CASSFGTSGIGEQFF

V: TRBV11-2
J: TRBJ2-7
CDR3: CASSLSRSYEQYF

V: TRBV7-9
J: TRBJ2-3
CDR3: CASSSVSSTDTQYF

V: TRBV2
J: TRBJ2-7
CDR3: CASSERGKHYEQYF

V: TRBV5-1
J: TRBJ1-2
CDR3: CASSLEWDRDYGYTF

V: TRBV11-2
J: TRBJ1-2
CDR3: CASSLGGGFFNYGYTF

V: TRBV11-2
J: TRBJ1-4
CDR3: CASSSAPNEKLFF

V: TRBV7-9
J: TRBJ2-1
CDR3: CASSLGPGGKTGIGDEQFF

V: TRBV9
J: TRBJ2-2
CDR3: CASSAPQGDRNTGELFF

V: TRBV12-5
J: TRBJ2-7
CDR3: CASGLVFGVPYEQYF

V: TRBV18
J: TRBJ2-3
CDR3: CASSPILAEYTDTQYF

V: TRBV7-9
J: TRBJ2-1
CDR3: CAFLALTYYNEQFF

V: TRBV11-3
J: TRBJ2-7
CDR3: CASSSGLAGGPYEQYF

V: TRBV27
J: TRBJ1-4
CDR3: CASSWGSATNEKLFF

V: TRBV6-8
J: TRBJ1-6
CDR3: CASTNLPGASSYNSPLHF

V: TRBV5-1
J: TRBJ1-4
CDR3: CASSLGVGATNEKLFF

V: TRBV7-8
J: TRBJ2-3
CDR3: CASSHAPRGSGRVDTQYF

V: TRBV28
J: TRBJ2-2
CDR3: CASSLSTKNTGELFF

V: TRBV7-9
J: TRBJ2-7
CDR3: CASSLIPQGSYEQYF

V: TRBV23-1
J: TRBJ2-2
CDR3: CASSQSVRFSDTGELFF

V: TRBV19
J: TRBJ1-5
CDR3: CASSPGWGPGQPQHF

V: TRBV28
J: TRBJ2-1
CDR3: CASRRPTLLDEQFF

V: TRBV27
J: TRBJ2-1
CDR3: CASSLQTGGSGEQFF

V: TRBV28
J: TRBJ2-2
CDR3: CASSLFLQVNGELFF

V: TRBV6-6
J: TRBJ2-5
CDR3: CASSYQAQETQYF

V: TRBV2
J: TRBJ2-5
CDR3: CASSEGLARTQETQYF

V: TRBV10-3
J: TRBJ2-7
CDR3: CAISDPQGEGSYEQYF

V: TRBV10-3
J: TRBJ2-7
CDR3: CAISVAGTGGAYEQYF

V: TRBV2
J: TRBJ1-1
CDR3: CASRPQQGRTEAFF

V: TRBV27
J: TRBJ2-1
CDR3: CASSQGLADNEQFF

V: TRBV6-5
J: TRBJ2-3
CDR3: CASRTDNTDTQYF

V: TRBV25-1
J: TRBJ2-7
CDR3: CASSESQDTRLTYEQYF

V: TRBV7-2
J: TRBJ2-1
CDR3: CASSWTSISEQFF

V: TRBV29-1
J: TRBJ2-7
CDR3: CSVDSGYEQYF

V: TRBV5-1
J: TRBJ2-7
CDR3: CASSLTPGSYEQYF

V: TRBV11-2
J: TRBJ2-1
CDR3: CASSHRDRVYEQFF

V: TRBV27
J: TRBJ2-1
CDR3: CASSFGNTYNEQFF